This TCR beta chain originates from a study of cytomegalovirus exposure and HLA in healthy donors. The study ran its PCR with 60 Vbeta and 13 Jbeta primers. Clones were read by immunoSEQ multiplex PCR, and TCRdb kept only the in-frame ones, dropping some. The table records hundreds of thousands of clones, around 89% of them present only once. The CDR3 spans 13 residues. Trimming took 4 bases from V and 8 from J; bases not matched to a gene: 7. Per the germline V gene, CDR1 is MNHEY and CDR2 is SVGAGI. The chain is built from TRBV6-5 and TRBJ1-2; TRBD1 matches 7 bases. Sequencing was done on a sample of PBMCs. The origin of this receptor is a woman aged 18-35 years in good health and CMV-seronegative. CDR3 coding DNA: TGTGCCAGCAGTTCCGAGGGGGCCCGCGGCTACACCTTC. It codes for CASSSEGARGYTF.